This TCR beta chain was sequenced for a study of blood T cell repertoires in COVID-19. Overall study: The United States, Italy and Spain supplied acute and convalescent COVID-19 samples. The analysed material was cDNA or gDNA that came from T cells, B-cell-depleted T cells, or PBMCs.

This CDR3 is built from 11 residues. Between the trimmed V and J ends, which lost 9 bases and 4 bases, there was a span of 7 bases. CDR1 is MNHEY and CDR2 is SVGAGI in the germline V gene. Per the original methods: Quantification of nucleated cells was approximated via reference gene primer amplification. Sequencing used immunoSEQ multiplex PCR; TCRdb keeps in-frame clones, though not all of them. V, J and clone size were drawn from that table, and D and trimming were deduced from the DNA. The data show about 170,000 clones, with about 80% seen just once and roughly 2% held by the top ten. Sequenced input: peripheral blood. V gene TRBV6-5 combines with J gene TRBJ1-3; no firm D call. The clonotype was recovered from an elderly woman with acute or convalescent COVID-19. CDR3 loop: CASARGNTIYF. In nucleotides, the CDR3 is TGTGCCAGTGCGCGCGGAAACACCATATATTTT.